The 18 T cell receptor beta chains in this list originate from one sample, sequenced in a study of blood T cell repertoires in COVID-19. Measured with immunoSEQ multiplex PCR; TCRdb has only the in-frame clones, and not every one. Of roughly 97,000 clones in the sample, 82% were seen once. Source material: peripheral blood. Source of these receptors: a man in his 60s with acute or convalescent COVID-19.

The genes are TRBV9 and TRBJ2-1, with 7 bases lining up with TRBD2. Germline lookup yields CDR1 SGDLS and CDR2 YYNGEE. This CDR3 comprises 15 residues. The V gene end was trimmed by 0 bases and the J gene end by 8 bases; junction bases not matched to a gene: 8. As DNA, the CDR3 is TGTGCCAGCAGCGTAGCAGCGGGACCCCCCTATGAGCAGTTCTTC. Encoded protein: CASSVAAGPPYEQFF. Variable domain in full (rest from reference TRBV9 and TRBJ2-1): DSGVTQTPKHLITATGQRVTLRCSPRSGDLSVYWYQQSLDQGLQFLIQYYNGEERAKGNILERFSAQQFPDLHSELNLSSLELGDSALYFCASSVAAGPPYEQFFGPGTRLTVL.

The chain is built from TRBV3-1 (or the pseudogene TRBV3-2) and TRBJ2-1; weak D call: TRBD2 (6 bases). This CDR3 contains 17 residues. The V end lost 7 bases, the J end lost 8 bases, and 27 bases lay between the germline ends. CDR1 and CDR2 (germline): LGHDT, YNNKEL (reference sequence). DNA of the CDR3: TGTGCCAGCAACCCAGGTAGGGCCCCCATGCGCGGGGATGAGCAGTTCTTC. It encodes CASNPGRAPMRGDEQFF.

This rearrangement joins TRBV2 to TRBJ1-4; D is possibly TRBD1 (5 bases). This CDR3 has 16 residues. Germline-derived CDR1 and CDR2 are SNHLY and FYNNEI. Trimming left V 2 bases short and J 5 bases short, with 15 bases between. The CDR3 DNA reads TGTGCCAGCAGTGAAAAGTCCCCGGGACTGAATGAAAAACTGTTTTTT. This gives the protein CASSEKSPGLNEKLFF. The variable domain in full, completed from reference TRBV2 and TRBJ1-4, reads EPEVTQTPSHQVTQMGQEVILRCVPISNHLYFYWYRQILGQKVEFLVSFYNNEISEKSEIFDDQFSVERPDGSNFTLKIRSTKLEDSAMYFCASSEKSPGLNEKLFFGSGTQLSVL.

Points on this clone: Other DNA sequences within the sample encode an identical CDR3. This chain connects TRBV5-4 to TRBJ1-2; D gene uncertain. Trimming left V 0 bases short and J 1 base short, with 4 bases between. From germline, CDR1 is SGHNT and CDR2 YYREEE (reference sequence). CDR3 length: 13 amino acids. The CDR3 protein is CASSLGSNYGYTF. The CDR3 DNA reads as TGTGCCAGCAGCTTGGGTAGTAACTATGGCTACACCTTC. Supplemented by reference TRBV5-4 and TRBJ1-2, the full variable domain reads ETGVTQSPTHLIKTRGQQVTLRCSSQSGHNTVSWYQQALGQGPQFIFQYYREEENGRGNFPPRFSGLQFPNYSSELNVNALELDDSALYLCASSLGSNYGYTFGSGTRLTVV.

This clone has at least ten counts. The gene calls are TRBV6-5 and TRBJ2-3; TRBD2 aligns across 8 bases. V shed 0 bases and J 3 bases; nucleotides not matched to a gene: 5. The CDR3 extends over 16 amino acids. The germline CDR1 and CDR2 sequences are MNHEY and SVGAGI. The CDR3 DNA reads as TGTGCCAGCAGTTACTCGACGGGGGGGTTAACAGATACGCAGTATTTT. Translating gives CASSYSTGGLTDTQYF.

The rearrangement uses TRBV10-3 and TRBJ1-2; D is unresolved. Germline V gene data show CDR1 as ENHRY and CDR2 as SYGVKD. V dropped 10 bases and J dropped 5 bases, with 14 bases sitting between them. The CDR3 consists of 12 residues. In nucleotides, the CDR3 is TGTGCCACCCTACTGGGAGGTTATGGCTACACCTTC. Translated, it gives CATLLGGYGYTF.

The chain joins TRBV5-1 to TRBJ2-3; 9 bases match TRBD2. Germline V gene sequence: CDR1 SGHRS, CDR2 YFSETQ. The CDR3 runs 19 residues. V lost 4 bases and J lost 0; bases outside the gene matches: 15. The CDR3 here is CASSTTVAGVLTSTDTQYF. For the CDR3, the DNA is TGCGCCAGCAGCACAACCGTAGCGGGAGTTCTTACGAGCACAGATACGCAGTATTTT.

The J gene is TRBJ2-5, the V gene TRBV11-3, with D possibly being TRBD2 (5 bases). The germline V gene encodes CDR1 SGHNT and CDR2 YENEEA. This CDR3 spans 13 amino acids. V lost 6 bases to trimming and J lost 2 bases, with 10 bases between them. The CDR3 DNA sequence: TGTGCCAGCAGTCGGGATGTGCAAGAGACCCAGTACTTC. Its protein is CASSRDVQETQYF.

This chain uses TRBV19 with TRBJ2-1; 7 nucleotides match TRBD1. V shed 5 bases and J 6 bases; nucleotides not matched to a gene: 16. This CDR3 is built from 17 residues. From germline, CDR1 is LNHDA and CDR2 SQIVND (reference sequence). The CDR3 DNA follows: TGTGCCAGTAGTGCCAACAGGGGCCTCGCCCAAGCCAATGAGCAGTTCTTC. It specifies CASSANRGLAQANEQFF.

The chain has TRBV5-1 and TRBJ1-2; 9 bases match TRBD1. This CDR3 contains 14 residues. The germline CDR1 and CDR2 sequences are SGHRS and YFSETQ. After removal of 0 bases from V and 4 bases from J, the junction contained 1 base not matched to a gene. CDR3: CASSLGDRVYGYTF. CDR3 in DNA: TGCGCCAGCAGCTTGGGGGACAGGGTCTATGGCTACACCTTC. The whole variable domain, filled in from reference TRBV5-1 and TRBJ1-2, reads KAGVTQTPRYLIKTRGQQVTLSCSPISGHRSVSWYQQTPGQGLQFLFEYFSETQRNKGNFPGRFSGRQFSNSRSEMNVSTLELGDSALYLCASSLGDRVYGYTFGSGTRLTVV.

The chain carries TRBV19 and TRBJ1-6, with TRBD1 identical over 7 bases. The CDR3 has 16 residues. Germline V gene lookup returns CDR1 LNHDA and CDR2 SQIVND (reference sequence). Trimming took 6 bases from V and 4 from J; bases not matched to a gene: 9. The DNA for the CDR3 is TGTGCCAGTAGCACGCCGGGACAGACTTATAATTCACCCCTCCACTTT. Translated: CASSTPGQTYNSPLHF. Full variable domain (rest looked up from reference TRBV19 and TRBJ1-6): DGGITQSPKYLFRKEGQNVTLSCEQNLNHDAMYWYRQDPGQGLRLIYYSQIVNDFQKGDIAEGYSVSREKKESFPLTVTSAQKNPTAFYLCASSTPGQTYNSPLHFGNGTRLTVT.

This chain links TRBV10-1 with TRBJ2-5; 7 bases line up with TRBD1. With V trimmed by 5 bases and J by 3 bases, 3 bases remained unmatched. The length of the CDR3 is 13 residues. Looked up from germline, CDR1 is WNHNN and CDR2 is SYGVQD (reference sequence). The CDR3: CASSNGQEETQYF. CDR3 nucleotides: TGCGCCAGCAGTAACGGACAGGAAGAGACCCAGTACTTC.

The genes are TRBV28 and TRBJ1-2, with TRBD1 as a possible D gene (5 bases). Germline V CDR1 and CDR2: MDHEN, SYDVKM. V shed 6 bases and J shed 5 bases, with 16 bases lying between them. The CDR3 has 14 residues. CDR3 DNA: TGTGCCAGCAGGCCCGGGGGGACTGCTTATGGCTACACCTTC. This gives the protein CASRPGGTAYGYTF.

V gene TRBV28 combines with J gene TRBJ2-5; 11 positions match TRBD2. The CDR3 covers 15 residues. V was pared by 7 bases and J by 5 bases, with 9 bases of the junction left unmatched. Germline V gives CDR1 MDHEN, CDR2 SYDVKM. The CDR3 protein is CASTISGTSGETQYF. The CDR3 nucleotides are TGTGCCAGCACCATATCCGGGACTAGCGGTGAGACCCAGTACTTC.

V and J are TRBV15 and TRBJ1-5, with a possible D match to TRBD1 (5 bases). CDR1 and CDR2 (germline): LNHNV, YYDKDF (reference sequence). V dropped 2 bases and J dropped 6 bases, with 17 bases sitting between them. This CDR3 region has 16 residues. CDR3 sequence: CATSRTQGFVTQPQHF. CDR3 coding DNA: TGTGCCACCAGCAGAACCCAGGGATTCGTGACTCAGCCCCAGCATTTT.

The rearrangement links TRBV27 to TRBJ1-2; a possible D gene is TRBD1 (5 bases). This CDR3 region has 14 residues. The V end lost 6 bases, the J end lost 7 bases, and 18 bases lay between the germline ends. Germline V gene data show CDR1 as MNHEY and CDR2 as SMNVEV (reference sequence). The CDR3 loop reads CASSPAGPVRGYTF. The CDR3 coding sequence is TGTGCCAGCAGCCCGGCAGGGCCGGTACGTGGCTACACCTTC.

This clone was observed once. The rearrangement links TRBV6-2 or TRBV6-3 to TRBJ1-1; 7 bases are a match to TRBD1. The CDR3 loop spans 15 amino acids. V dropped 2 bases and J dropped 5; count of bases not matched to a gene: 8. Germline CDR1 MNHEY, CDR2 SVGEGT. The CDR3 spells CASSYTGQARTEAFF. DNA of the CDR3: TGTGCCAGCAGTTACACCGGACAGGCGAGGACTGAAGCTTTCTTT.

CDR3 bases: TGTGCCAGCAGTTCGACGACAGGGTTGAACTATGGCTACACCTTC. This encodes CASSSTTGLNYGYTF. The chain couples TRBV28 to TRBJ1-2; 7 positions match TRBD1. The CDR3 length is 15 residues. Germline V lookup: CDR1 MDHEN, CDR2 SYDVKM. V lost 4 bases to trimming and J lost 2 bases; unmatched junction nucleotides: 7.